A single sample gave rise to the 29 T cell receptor beta chains below, sequenced in a study of CDR3 diversity in severe acne. TCRdb processed the PCR reads anew with MiXCR; each CDR3 protein has one entry. The top ten hold around a tenth of the sample, which has about 90,000 distinct CDR3 sequences, roughly 49% seen once. The sample taken for sequencing was blood. These receptors all stem from a male donor with severe acne vulgaris.

The rearrangement links TRBV14 to TRBJ2-5, with D perhaps TRBD1 (5 bases). The germline V gene has CDR1 SGHDN and CDR2 FVKESK. Between the trimmed V and J ends, which lost 0 bases and 4 bases, there was a span of 12 bases. CDR3 length: 15 amino acids. CDR3 nucleotides: TGTGCCAGCAGCCAAGAAGAAGGGGTCTCAGAGACCCAGTACTTC. Protein: CASSQEEGVSETQYF.

CDR3 in DNA: TGTGCCAGCCGCCCCCCCCCCCAGCAGTACTTC. Amino acid sequence: CASRPPPQQYF. The J gene is TRBJ2-7, the V gene TRBV5-6; no clear D. Deletions cut 7 bases from V and 8 bases from J, with 13 bases between. The CDR3 is 11 residues long. The germline CDR1 and CDR2 sequences are SGHDT and YYEEEE.

Worth noting for this clonotype: This may be a read error: a much more frequent sequence differs by one nucleotide. The chain combines TRBV10-2 with TRBJ2-7; D may be TRBD1 (6 bases). Germline V gene lookup returns CDR1 WSHSY and CDR2 SAAADI. This CDR3 region has 13 residues. The ends were cut back, 6 bases at V and 0 bases at J, with 9 bases in the middle. The CDR3 here is CASSPTGSYEQYV. As DNA, the CDR3 is TGCGCCAGCAGCCCGACAGGCTCCTACGAGCAGTACGTC.

V gene TRBV27 combines with J gene TRBJ2-7, with D possibly being TRBD2 (5 bases). The CDR3 spans 13 residues. Trimming stripped 4 bases from V and 4 bases from J, with 11 bases between. Germline CDR1 and CDR2: MNHEY and SMNVEV (reference sequence). The CDR3 loop reads CASSSGFAYEQYF. The CDR3 DNA reads as TGTGCCAGCAGTTCGGGATTTGCATACGAGCAGTACTTC.

The chain carries TRBV12-3 or TRBV12-4 and TRBJ2-7, with TRBD2 identical over 13 bases. This CDR3 is 20 amino acids long. Trimming removed 5 bases from V and 2 bases from J; junction bases left unmatched: 18. The CDR3 region has the DNA TGTGCCAGCAGTATCGTTCCCGTTGCTGGACTAGCGGGAGCTCCCTACGAGCAGTACTTC. Amino acids: CASSIVPVAGLAGAPYEQYF.

This CDR3 is CASSQEGQASYEQYF. For the CDR3, the DNA is TGCGCCAGCAGCCAAGAAGGACAGGCTTCCTACGAGCAGTACTTC. V usage is TRBV4-3 and J usage is TRBJ2-7; 7 bases fit TRBD1. Unmatched junction bases numbered 3, after V lost 0 bases and J lost 1 base. This CDR3 is built from 15 residues. From germline, CDR1 is LGHNA and CDR2 YSLEER.

With respect to this clonotype: At one end, the junction sequence differs from germline, possibly due to a read error. The chain uses TRBV5-1 and TRBJ2-2, with D possibly being TRBD1 (6 bases). There are 16 residues in the CDR3. Germline V lookup: CDR1 SGHRS, CDR2 YFSETQ. Here the CDR3 reads CASSLGSGVLAGELFF. The DNA for the CDR3 is TGCGCCAGCAGCTTGGGGTCAGGGGTTCTGGCCGGGGAGCTGTTTTTC.

This clonotype was found many times. The junction departs from the called germline gene at one end, perhaps through a read error. V usage is TRBV11-3 and J usage is TRBJ2-1; 15 bases are shared with TRBD2. In germline, CDR1 is SGHNT, CDR2 YENEEA. The CDR3 runs to 14 residues. The CDR3 here is CASSSGLAGGHWVF. CDR3 coding DNA: TGTGCCAGCAGCTCTGGACTAGCGGGAGGGCACTGGGTCTTC.

Note on this clonotype: One end of the junction does not line up with germline, which may come from a read error. This chain links TRBV24-1 with TRBJ2-7; no clear D gene. This CDR3 comprises 11 residues. Germline V CDR1 and CDR2: KGHDR, SFDVKD. The CDR3: CATSDLHEQHF. The CDR3 DNA sequence: TGTGCCACCAGTGATTTACACGAGCAGCACTTC.

This sequence joins TRBV7-2 and TRBJ1-2, with 9 bases identical to TRBD1. Germline V gene data show CDR1 as SGHTA and CDR2 as FQGNSA. After removal of 3 bases from V and 7 bases from J, the junction contained 12 bases not matched to a gene. The CDR3 extends over 16 amino acids. This CDR3 reads CASSFRTGEAYGGYTF. As DNA, the CDR3 is TGTGCCAGCAGCTTCAGGACAGGGGAGGCGTACGGTGGCTACACCTTC.

This clonotype has ten or more counts. The V and J genes are TRBV5-6 and TRBJ2-1; D not certain. V was cut by 4 bases and J by 4 bases, with 12 bases left in between. The CDR3 has 14 amino acids. Germline V gives CDR1 SGHDT, CDR2 YYEEEE. The CDR3 nucleotides are TGTGCCAGCAGCCGATTAGACGGGTACAATGAGCAGTTCTTC. Translating gives CASSRLDGYNEQFF. Combining the CDR3 with reference TRBV5-6 and TRBJ2-1 gives the whole variable domain DAGVTQSPTHLIKTRGQQVTLRCSPKSGHDTVSWYQQALGQGPQFIFQYYEEEERQRGNFPDRFSGHQFPNYSSELNVNALLLGDSALYLCASSRLDGYNEQFFGPGTRLTVL.

The chain couples TRBV24-1 to TRBJ2-3, with TRBD2 matching over 9 bases. V lost 3 bases and J lost 8; bases outside the gene matches: 8. Germline V CDR1 and CDR2: KGHDR, SFDVKD. This CDR3 contains 15 residues. This CDR3 reads CATSDPREGLSTQYF. The CDR3 DNA reads TGTGCCACCAGTGATCCGCGGGAGGGCCTCAGTACGCAGTATTTT.

This rearrangement joins TRBV7-9 to TRBJ2-7, with D possibly matching TRBD2 (6 bases). CDR1 and CDR2 from the germline V gene are SEHNR and FQNEAQ (reference sequence). V gave up 3 bases and J gave up 2 bases, with 14 bases separating them. This CDR3 spans 15 amino acids. The CDR3 DNA reads as TGTGCCAGCAGCTTGGGCGGGACTGGGACCTACGAGCAGTACTTC. It specifies CASSLGGTGTYEQYF.

The rearrangement links TRBV25-1 to TRBJ1-5; no firm D call. The V gene's germline CDR1 is MGHDK and CDR2 SYGVNS. The ends were cut back, 5 bases at V and 6 bases at J, with 14 bases in the middle. This CDR3 is 14 amino acids long. CDR3 loop: CASSPVSFGQPQHF. CDR3 DNA sequence: TGTGCCAGCAGTCCGGTTTCCTTTGGTCAGCCCCAGCATTTT. The full variable domain, in which reference TRBV25-1 and TRBJ1-5 provide the parts outside the CDR3, is EADIYQTPRYLVIGTGKKITLECSQTMGHDKMYWYQQDPGMELHLIHYSYGVNSTEKGDLSSESTVSRIRTEHFPLTLESARPSHTSQYLCASSPVSFGQPQHFGDGTRLSIL.

This clonotype was picked up many times. The CDR3 sequence: CASSLLTPGETQYF. The CDR3 coding sequence is TGTGCCAGCAGTTTATTGACGCCTGGGGAGACCCAGTACTTC. The gene calls are TRBV12-3 or TRBV12-4 and TRBJ2-5, with no clear D. The CDR3 sequence is 14 residues long. Trimming stripped 2 bases from V and 5 bases from J, with 12 bases between.

V gene TRBV9 combines with J gene TRBJ1-1, with D possibly matching TRBD1 (5 bases). The CDR3 extends over 14 amino acids. V was trimmed by 1 base and J by 2 bases, leaving 9 bases between them. Germline CDR1 reads SGDLS; CDR2 reads YYNGEE. The CDR3 region has the DNA TGTGCCAGCAGCGTAAGGGGCCCTAACACTGAAGCTTTCTTT. This codes for CASSVRGPNTEAFF.

This clonotype came up many times. V and J are TRBV11-1 and TRBJ2-1; a weak D match, TRBD1 (5 bases). V was trimmed by 3 bases and J by 3 bases, leaving 9 bases between them. CDR3 size: 14 residues. Germline V gene lookup returns CDR1 SGHAT and CDR2 FQDESV (reference sequence). The CDR3 region has the DNA TGTGCCAGCAGCTTGGGCAGGGACTACAATGAGCAGTTCTTC. Its protein product is CASSLGRDYNEQFF.

J is TRBJ1-5 and V is TRBV19, with D unclear. The V gene's germline CDR1 is LNHDA and CDR2 SQIVND (reference sequence). There are 15 residues in the CDR3. V lost 3 bases and J lost 3, with 12 bases in between. CDR3 in DNA: TGTGCCAGTAGTATCCTATCGGGGAACAATCAGCCCCAGCATTTT. This translates into CASSILSGNNQPQHF. The full variable domain, in which reference TRBV19 and TRBJ1-5 provide the parts outside the CDR3, is DGGITQSPKYLFRKEGQNVTLSCEQNLNHDAMYWYRQDPGQGLRLIYYSQIVNDFQKGDIAEGYSVSREKKESFPLTVTSAQKNPTAFYLCASSILSGNNQPQHFGDGTRLSIL.

This clonotype is labeled medium-sized. CDR3 bases: TGTGCCACCAGTGATCTTAACACTGAAGCTTTCTTT. Its translation: CATSDLNTEAFF. The chain joins TRBV24-1 to TRBJ1-1; no firm D call. The CDR3 has 12 residues. The germline gives CDR1 KGHDR, CDR2 SFDVKD. With 3 bases removed from V and 2 bases from J, the gap between germline ends came to 3 bases.

The chain has TRBV28 and TRBJ2-7; 10 bases line up with TRBD1. Trimming removed 8 bases from V and 5 bases from J; junction bases left unmatched: 3. The CDR3 totals 12 residues. Germline lookup yields CDR1 MDHEN and CDR2 SYDVKM. This CDR3 reads CASRDRGHEQYF. The DNA of the CDR3 is TGTGCCAGCCGGGACAGGGGCCACGAGCAGTACTTC.

The gene calls are TRBV24-1 and TRBJ2-5; D gene unclear. There are 15 residues in the CDR3. Germline V gene data show CDR1 as KGHDR and CDR2 as SFDVKD. V was trimmed by 2 bases and J by 5 bases, leaving 14 bases between them. This CDR3 is CATSDSDNEKETQYF. In DNA, the CDR3 is TGTGCCACCAGTGATTCAGACAACGAGAAGGAGACCCAGTACTTC.

In this sample, this clonotype turned up a few times. The chain combines TRBV6-4 with TRBJ2-1; perhaps D is TRBD1 or TRBD2 (7 bases each). V shed 6 bases and J shed 4 bases, with 16 bases lying between them. The CDR3 contains 15 residues. CDR1 and CDR2 (germline): MRHNA, SNTAGT. The CDR3 sequence is CASSTGEGQYNEQFF. CDR3 sequence (DNA): TGTGCCAGCAGCACTGGGGAGGGACAGTACAATGAGCAGTTCTTC.

The chain joins TRBV10-1 to TRBJ2-7, with TRBD2 identical over 7 bases. The V and J ends lost 7 bases and 2 bases, in that order; junction bases with no gene match: 8. This CDR3 is built from 14 residues. The germline CDR1 and CDR2 sequences are WNHNN and SYGVQD (reference sequence). CDR3 protein: CASKWRETTYEQYF. DNA of the CDR3: TGCGCCAGCAAGTGGCGGGAGACCACCTACGAGCAGTACTTC.

This clonotype was detected a few times. This rearrangement joins TRBV5-1 to TRBJ1-3, with D uncertain. CDR1 and CDR2 (germline): SGHRS, YFSETQ. This CDR3 is built from 15 residues. V dropped 4 bases and J dropped 0 bases, with 11 bases sitting between them. CDR3 DNA: TGCGCCAGCAGCGGGCCAGGACCCTCTGGAAACACCATATATTTT. Translation: CASSGPGPSGNTIYF.

This clonotype was seen repeatedly, ten times or more. The chain recombines TRBV7-9 with TRBJ1-3, with 7 bases fitting TRBD1. The CDR3 length is 15 residues. Germline loops: CDR1 SEHNR, CDR2 FQNEAQ (reference sequence). The V gene end was trimmed by 5 bases and the J gene end by 3 bases; junction bases not matched to a gene: 7. CDR3 in DNA: TGTGCCAGCAGCACCTTAGACAGGGTTGGAAACACCATATATTTT. Translated: CASSTLDRVGNTIYF.

This clonotype was detected ten times or more. The V gene is TRBV7-2, the J gene TRBJ2-1; 8 nucleotides line up with TRBD2. This CDR3 comprises 16 residues. The germline gives CDR1 SGHTA, CDR2 FQGNSA. The V gene end was trimmed by 1 base and the J gene end by 3 bases; junction bases not matched to a gene: 5. This chain's CDR3 is CASSLEALAVYNEQFF. The CDR3, as DNA: TGTGCCAGCAGCTTAGAGGCACTAGCGGTCTACAATGAGCAGTTCTTC.

This clonotype was seen at least ten times. The chain employs TRBV9 and TRBJ2-5; D is undetermined. Germline values: CDR1 SGDLS, CDR2 YYNGEE. Trimming cost V 0 bases and J 6 bases, with 3 bases left between them. The length of the CDR3 is 11 residues. This chain's CDR3 is CASSVDQTQYF. CDR3 bases: TGTGCCAGCAGCGTAGATCAGACCCAGTACTTC.

The genes are TRBV4-1 and TRBJ1-3; D not certain. V lost 1 base to trimming and J lost 0 bases, with 10 bases between them. Germline V gene lookup returns CDR1 MGHRA and CDR2 YSYEKL. The CDR3 spans 16 residues. CDR3 DNA: TGCGCCAGCAGCCAAGTCACTCGTTACTCTGGAAACACCATATATTTT. Translating it yields CASSQVTRYSGNTIYF.

This clonotype was seen repeatedly, ten times or more. V and J are TRBV20-1 and TRBJ2-2; D may be TRBD2 (5 bases). The CDR3 extends over 14 amino acids. Between the trimmed V and J ends, which lost 3 bases and 5 bases, there was a span of 13 bases. In germline, CDR1 is DFQATT, CDR2 SNEGSKA (reference sequence). The CDR3 region is CSARVPPGTGELFF. CDR3 coding DNA: TGCAGTGCTAGGGTTCCCCCGGGAACCGGGGAGCTGTTTTTT.